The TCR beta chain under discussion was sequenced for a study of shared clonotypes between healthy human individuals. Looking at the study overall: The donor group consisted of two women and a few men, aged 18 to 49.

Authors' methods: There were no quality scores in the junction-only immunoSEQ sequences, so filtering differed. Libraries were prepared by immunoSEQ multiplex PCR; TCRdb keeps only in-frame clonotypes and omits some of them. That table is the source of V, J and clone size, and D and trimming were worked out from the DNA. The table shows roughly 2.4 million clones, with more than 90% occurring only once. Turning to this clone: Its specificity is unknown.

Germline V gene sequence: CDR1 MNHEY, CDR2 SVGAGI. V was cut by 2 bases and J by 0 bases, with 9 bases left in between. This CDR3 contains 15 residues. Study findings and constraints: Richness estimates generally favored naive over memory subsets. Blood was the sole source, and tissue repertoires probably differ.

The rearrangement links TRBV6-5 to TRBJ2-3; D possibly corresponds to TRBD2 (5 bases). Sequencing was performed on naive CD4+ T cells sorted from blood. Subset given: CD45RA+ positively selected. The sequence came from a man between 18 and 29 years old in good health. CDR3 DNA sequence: TGTGCCAGCAGTTACGGGCGGACTAGCACAGATACGCAGTATTTT. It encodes CASSYGRTSTDTQYF.